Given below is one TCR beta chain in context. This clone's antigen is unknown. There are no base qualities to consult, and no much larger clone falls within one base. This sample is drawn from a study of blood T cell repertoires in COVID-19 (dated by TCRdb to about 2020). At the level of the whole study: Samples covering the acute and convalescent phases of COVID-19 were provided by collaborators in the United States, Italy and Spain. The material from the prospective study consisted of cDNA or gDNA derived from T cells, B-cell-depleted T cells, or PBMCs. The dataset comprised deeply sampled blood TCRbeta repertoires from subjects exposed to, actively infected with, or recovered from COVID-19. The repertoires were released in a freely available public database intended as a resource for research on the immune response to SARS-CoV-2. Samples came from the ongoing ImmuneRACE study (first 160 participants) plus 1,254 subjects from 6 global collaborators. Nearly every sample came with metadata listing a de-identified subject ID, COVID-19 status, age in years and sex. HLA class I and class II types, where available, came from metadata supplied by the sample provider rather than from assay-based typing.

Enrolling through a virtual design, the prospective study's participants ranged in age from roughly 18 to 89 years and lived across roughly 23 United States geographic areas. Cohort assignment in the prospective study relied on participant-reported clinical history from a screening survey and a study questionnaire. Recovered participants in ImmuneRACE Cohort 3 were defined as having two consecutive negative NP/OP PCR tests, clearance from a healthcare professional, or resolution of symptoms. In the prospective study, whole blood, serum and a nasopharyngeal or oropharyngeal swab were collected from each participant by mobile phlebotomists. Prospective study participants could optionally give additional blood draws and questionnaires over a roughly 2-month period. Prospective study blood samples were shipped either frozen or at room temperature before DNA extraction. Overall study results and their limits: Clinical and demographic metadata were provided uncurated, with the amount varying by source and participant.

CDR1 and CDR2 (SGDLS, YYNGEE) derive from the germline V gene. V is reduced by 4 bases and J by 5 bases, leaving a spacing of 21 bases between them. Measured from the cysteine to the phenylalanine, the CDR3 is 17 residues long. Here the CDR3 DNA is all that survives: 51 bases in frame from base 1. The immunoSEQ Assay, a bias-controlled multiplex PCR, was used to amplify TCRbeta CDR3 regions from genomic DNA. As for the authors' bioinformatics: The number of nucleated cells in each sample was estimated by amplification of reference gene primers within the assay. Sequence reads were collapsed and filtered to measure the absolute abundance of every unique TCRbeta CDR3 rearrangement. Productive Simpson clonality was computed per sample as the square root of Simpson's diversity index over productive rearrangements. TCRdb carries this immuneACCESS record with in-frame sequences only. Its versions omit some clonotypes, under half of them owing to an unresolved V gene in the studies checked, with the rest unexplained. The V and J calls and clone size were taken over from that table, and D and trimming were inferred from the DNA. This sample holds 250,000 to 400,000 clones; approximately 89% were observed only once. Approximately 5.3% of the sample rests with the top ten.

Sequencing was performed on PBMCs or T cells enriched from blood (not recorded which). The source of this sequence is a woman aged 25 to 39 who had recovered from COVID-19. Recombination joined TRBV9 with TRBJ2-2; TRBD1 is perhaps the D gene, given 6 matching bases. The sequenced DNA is TGTGCCAGCAGCCCCCGTAGACAGGCCCTCGGGACCGGGGAGCTGTTTTTT. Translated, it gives CASSPRRQALGTGELFF.